Reported below is one TCR beta chain. Its antigen is as yet unknown. The assay was immunoSEQ multiplex PCR, and TCRdb's table has in-frame clones only and misses some. The sample has 15,000 to 20,000 clones, around 72% seen once. This sample is drawn from a study of tumor-infiltrating lymphocytes in localized non-small cell lung cancer. Study-level results: Tumor T-cell fraction was not associated with recurrence-free survival. Compared with uninvolved lung, tumors showed higher T cell infiltration by TCRbeta sequencing.

Germline CDR1 is SGHDT and CDR2 is YYEEEE. The CDR3 sequence is 18 residues long. Trimming stripped 4 bases from V and 0 bases from J, with 21 bases between. The source material was lung tumor tissue. The chain has TRBV5-6 and TRBJ2-3; a possible D gene is TRBD2 (5 bases). The TCR comes from a human donor with non-small cell lung cancer. The CDR3 DNA is TGTGCCAGCAGCAGAGTATTGAACCGGGAAGTTAGCACAGATACGCAGTATTTT. It codes for CASSRVLNREVSTDTQYF.